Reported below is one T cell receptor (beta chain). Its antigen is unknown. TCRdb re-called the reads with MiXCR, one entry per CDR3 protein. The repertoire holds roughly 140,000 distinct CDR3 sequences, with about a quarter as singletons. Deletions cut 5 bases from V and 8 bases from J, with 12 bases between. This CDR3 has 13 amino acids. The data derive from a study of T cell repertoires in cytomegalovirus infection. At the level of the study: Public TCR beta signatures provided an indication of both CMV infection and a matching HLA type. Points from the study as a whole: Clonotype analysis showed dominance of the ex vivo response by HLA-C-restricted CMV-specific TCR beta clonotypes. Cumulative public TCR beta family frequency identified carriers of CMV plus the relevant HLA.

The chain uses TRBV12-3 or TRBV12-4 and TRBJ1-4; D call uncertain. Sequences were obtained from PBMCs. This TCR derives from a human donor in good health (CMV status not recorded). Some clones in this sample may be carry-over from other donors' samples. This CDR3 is CASSETPKEKLFF. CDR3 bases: TGTGCCAGCAGTGAGACTCCAAAGGAAAAACTGTTTTTT.